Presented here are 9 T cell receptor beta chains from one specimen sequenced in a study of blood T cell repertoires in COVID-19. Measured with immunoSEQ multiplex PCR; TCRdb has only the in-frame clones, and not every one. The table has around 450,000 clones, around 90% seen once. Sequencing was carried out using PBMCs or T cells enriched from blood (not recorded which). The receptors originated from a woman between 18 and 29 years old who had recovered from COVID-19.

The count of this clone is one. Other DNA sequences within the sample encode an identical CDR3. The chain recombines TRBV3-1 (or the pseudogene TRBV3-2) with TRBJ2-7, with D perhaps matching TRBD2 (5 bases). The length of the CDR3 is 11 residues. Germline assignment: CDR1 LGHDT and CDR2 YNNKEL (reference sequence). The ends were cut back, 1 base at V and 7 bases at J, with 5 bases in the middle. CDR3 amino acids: CASSQAGEQYF. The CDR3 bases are TGTGCCAGCAGCCAAGCGGGAGAGCAGTACTTC.

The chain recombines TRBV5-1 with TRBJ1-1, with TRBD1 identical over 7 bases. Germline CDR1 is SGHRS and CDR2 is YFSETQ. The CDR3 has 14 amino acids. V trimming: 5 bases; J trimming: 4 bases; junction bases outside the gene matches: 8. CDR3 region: CASRLGQPGTEAFF. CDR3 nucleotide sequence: TGCGCCAGCAGGCTGGGACAGCCGGGCACTGAAGCTTTCTTT.

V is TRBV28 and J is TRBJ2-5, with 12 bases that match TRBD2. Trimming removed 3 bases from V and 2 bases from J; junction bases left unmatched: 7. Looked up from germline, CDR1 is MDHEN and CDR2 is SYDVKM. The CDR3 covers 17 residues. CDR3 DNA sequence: TGTGCCAGCAGTTTGGGGATGACTAGCGGGGGACAAGAGACCCAGTACTTC. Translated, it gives CASSLGMTSGGQETQYF.

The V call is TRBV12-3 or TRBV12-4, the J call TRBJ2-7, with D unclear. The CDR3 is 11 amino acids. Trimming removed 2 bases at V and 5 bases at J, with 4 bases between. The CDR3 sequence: CASSLLDEQYF. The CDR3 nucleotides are TGTGCCAGCAGTTTACTTGACGAGCAGTACTTC.

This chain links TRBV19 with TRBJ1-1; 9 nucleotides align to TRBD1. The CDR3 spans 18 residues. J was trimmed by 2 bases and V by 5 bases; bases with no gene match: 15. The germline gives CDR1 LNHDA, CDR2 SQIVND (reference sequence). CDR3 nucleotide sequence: TGTGCCAGTAGTCCCCACTCCGGGACAGGGAAAGGAAACACTGAAGCTTTCTTT. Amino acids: CASSPHSGTGKGNTEAFF.

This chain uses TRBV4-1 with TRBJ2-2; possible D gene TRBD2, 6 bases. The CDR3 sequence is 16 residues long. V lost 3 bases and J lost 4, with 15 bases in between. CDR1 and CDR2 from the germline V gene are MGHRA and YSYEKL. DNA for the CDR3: TGCGCCAGCAGCCAGAAGGGAGGCGGAGGCACCGGGGAGCTGTTTTTT. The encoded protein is CASSQKGGGGTGELFF.

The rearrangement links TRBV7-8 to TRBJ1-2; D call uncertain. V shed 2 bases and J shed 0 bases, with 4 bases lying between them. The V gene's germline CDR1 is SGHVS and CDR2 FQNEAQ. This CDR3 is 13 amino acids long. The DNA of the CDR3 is TGTGCCAGCAGCTTACTTGCTAACTATGGCTACACCTTC. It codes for CASSLLANYGYTF.

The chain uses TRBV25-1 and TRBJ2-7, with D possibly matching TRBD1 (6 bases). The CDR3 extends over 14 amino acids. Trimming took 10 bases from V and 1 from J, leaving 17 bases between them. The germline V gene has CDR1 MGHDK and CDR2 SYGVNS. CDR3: CATQSSQGSYEQYF. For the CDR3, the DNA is TGTGCCACCCAATCATCCCAGGGGTCCTACGAGCAGTACTTC.

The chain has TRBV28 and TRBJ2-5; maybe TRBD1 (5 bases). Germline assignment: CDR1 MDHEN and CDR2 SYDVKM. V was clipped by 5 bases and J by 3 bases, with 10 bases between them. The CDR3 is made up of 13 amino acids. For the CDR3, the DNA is TGTGCCAGCAGTCACGACAGTAAAGAGACCCAGTACTTC. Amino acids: CASSHDSKETQYF.